This TCR beta chain comes out of a study of shared clonotypes between healthy human individuals. Whole-study findings and limits: Four donors held approximately 4.6% of naive CD4 clonotypes in common. The donor pool, a small one, limited the genetic and exposure-history diversity represented.

With respect to this clone: Its antigen is undetermined.

Germline lookup yields CDR1 SGHTA and CDR2 FQGNSA. The CDR3 length is 16 residues. Germline trimming cut 6 bases from V and 1 base from J; bases unmatched to any gene: 6. Using immunoSEQ multiplex PCR, the repertoire was profiled, and TCRdb retains in-frame clones only, with some absent. Seen here are 1.6 million or so clones, 98% observed once, and the top ten hold about 0.34%. V and J are TRBV7-2 and TRBJ2-2; 9 bases line up with TRBD2. Sequenced material: naive CD4+ T cells sorted from blood. Subset defined: CD45RA+ positively selected. The receptor's source is a man younger than 45 in good health. The CDR3 loop reads CASSSLAGLNTGELFF. CDR3 nucleotides: TGTGCCAGCAGTTCTCTAGCGGGGTTGAACACCGGGGAGCTGTTTTTT.